A single sample is the source of the 9 T cell receptor beta chains below, sequenced in a study of T cells in tuberculosis. Data came from immunoSEQ multiplex PCR; TCRdb stores just in-frame clones and leaves some out. The sample yields some 30,000 clones, around 90% seen once. Sequenced sample: PBMCs. These TCRs come from a donor between 10 and 35 years old with latent tuberculosis or without tuberculosis infection. Some clones in this sample may be carry-over from other donors' samples.

In this sample, this clone turned up once. The chain couples TRBV11-2 to TRBJ1-1, with 8 bases fitting TRBD1. This CDR3 has 14 amino acids. CDR1 is SGHAT and CDR2 is FQNNGV in the germline V gene. The J segment lost 0 bases and the V segment lost 6 bases, leaving 3 bases of the junction unmatched. DNA for the CDR3: TGTGCCAGCAGTCGACAGGGGATGAACACTGAAGCTTTCTTT. As protein: CASSRQGMNTEAFF.

DNA for the CDR3: TGCGCCAGCAGCTTGGCCGGAAGCGGGGGAATTTCCGGGGAGCTGTTTTTT. It yields the protein CASSLAGSGGISGELFF. This chain joins TRBV5-1 and TRBJ2-2, with 8 bases identical to TRBD2. Germline V gene data show CDR1 as SGHRS and CDR2 as YFSETQ. J lost 6 bases, V lost 0 bases, and 10 bases had no gene match. The length of the CDR3 is 17 residues. Full variable domain (missing parts from reference TRBV5-1 and TRBJ2-2): KAGVTQTPRYLIKTRGQQVTLSCSPISGHRSVSWYQQTPGQGLQFLFEYFSETQRNKGNFPGRFSGRQFSNSRSEMNVSTLELGDSALYLCASSLAGSGGISGELFFGEGSRLTVL.

The rearrangement links TRBV11-2 to TRBJ2-7; 7 bases are shared with TRBD1. The germline V gene has CDR1 SGHAT and CDR2 FQNNGV. This CDR3 region has 15 residues. Unmatched junction bases numbered 12, after V lost 6 bases and J lost 4 bases. This chain's CDR3 is CASSFLGDSMYEQYF. CDR3 DNA: TGTGCCAGCAGTTTTCTGGGGGACAGTATGTACGAGCAGTACTTC.

This clone came up once. The rearrangement uses TRBV5-1 and TRBJ2-1; 9 positions agree with TRBD2. Looked up from germline, CDR1 is SGHRS and CDR2 is YFSETQ. V gave up 8 bases and J gave up 5 bases; unmatched junction bases: 14. CDR3 length equals 16 residues. The CDR3 sequence: CASLEAGTSTDNEQFF. The CDR3 nucleotides are TGCGCCAGTCTAGAGGCCGGGACTAGCACCGACAATGAGCAGTTCTTC. Full variable domain (missing parts from reference TRBV5-1 and TRBJ2-1): KAGVTQTPRYLIKTRGQQVTLSCSPISGHRSVSWYQQTPGQGLQFLFEYFSETQRNKGNFPGRFSGRQFSNSRSEMNVSTLELGDSALYLCASLEAGTSTDNEQFFGPGTRLTVL.

The chain carries TRBV6-5 and TRBJ2-2; 8 positions agree with TRBD1. V gave up 2 bases and J gave up 4 bases; unmatched junction bases: 3. CDR1 is MNHEY and CDR2 is SVGAGI in the germline V gene. The CDR3 has 15 residues. The DNA of the CDR3 is TGTGCCAGCAGTTACGGGGGACAGGTCACCGGGGAGCTGTTTTTT. This sequence encodes CASSYGGQVTGELFF.

The chain employs TRBV2 and TRBJ1-2, with no clear D. V shed 4 bases and J shed 8 bases, with 11 bases lying between them. The CDR3 contains 12 residues. In germline, CDR1 is SNHLY, CDR2 FYNNEI. The CDR3 DNA reads as TGTGCCAGCAGTGTTCGGGTAGAGGGCTACACCTTC. Protein: CASSVRVEGYTF. The variable domain in full, completed from reference TRBV2 and TRBJ1-2, reads EPEVTQTPSHQVTQMGQEVILRCVPISNHLYFYWYRQILGQKVEFLVSFYNNEISEKSEIFDDQFSVERPDGSNFTLKIRSTKLEDSAMYFCASSVRVEGYTFGSGTRLTVV.

The chain joins TRBV9 to TRBJ2-7; 7 bases agree with TRBD2. This CDR3 has 14 residues. Per germline, CDR1 SGDLS and CDR2 YYNGEE. The V segment lost 2 bases and the J segment 7 bases; nucleotides outside the gene matches: 9. Here the CDR3 reads CASSVGGGSVEQYF. The CDR3 DNA sequence: TGTGCCAGCAGCGTCGGTGGCGGGAGTGTTGAGCAGTACTTC. The variable domain in full, completed from reference TRBV9 and TRBJ2-7, reads DSGVTQTPKHLITATGQRVTLRCSPRSGDLSVYWYQQSLDQGLQFLIQYYNGEERAKGNILERFSAQQFPDLHSELNLSSLELGDSALYFCASSVGGGSVEQYFGPGTRLTVT.

The gene calls are TRBV28 and TRBJ1-4; D remains unclear. Germline CDR1 and CDR2: MDHEN and SYDVKM. Trimming took 3 bases from V and 5 from J, leaving 13 bases between them. CDR3 length equals 15 residues. This chain's CDR3 is CASSFDGSGNEKLFF. The DNA of the CDR3 is TGTGCCAGCAGTTTCGACGGGAGTGGAAATGAAAAACTGTTTTTT.

J is TRBJ2-7 and V is TRBV7-8; 16 positions agree with TRBD2. This CDR3 contains 18 residues. Germline V gives CDR1 SGHVS, CDR2 FQNEAQ. Germline trimming cut 4 bases from V and 0 bases from J; bases unmatched to any gene: 6. The CDR3 nucleotides read TGTGCCAGCAGCTCGGGACTAGCGGGAGGGATTTTCTCCTACGAGCAGTACTTC. Translated: CASSSGLAGGIFSYEQYF.